This entry is about one TCR beta chain. Its antigen is not known. The donors were members of the validation cohort comprising approximately 120 subjects, separate from the roughly 670-subject first cohort. This entry is derived from a study of cytomegalovirus exposure and HLA in healthy donors. Overall study: The 90 to 150 validation repertoires used a platform that matched the one used for the approximately 670 first-cohort repertoires, as a later analysis reported.

Assay used: immunoSEQ multiplex PCR; TCRdb lists only in-frame clones, some missing. The sample contains some 150,000 clones, approximately 91% of which appear only once. Per the germline V gene, CDR1 is WSHSY and CDR2 is SAAADI. The CDR3 runs to 11 residues. Trimming removed 10 bases from V and 4 bases from J, with 10 bases in between. Study outcomes and limitations: A few of the chains that were CMV-associated were confirmed in vitro to be specific for CMV antigens.

This TCR was recovered from a woman in her late teens or twenties in good health and CMV-seropositive. This rearrangement joins TRBV10-2 to TRBJ1-2; D is perhaps TRBD1 (5 bases). Sequencing was carried out using PBMCs. In nucleotides, the CDR3 is TGCGCCACCGGGGGGGTCTATGGCTACACCTTC. Its protein product is CATGGVYGYTF.